This T cell receptor beta chain is from a study of cytomegalovirus exposure and HLA in healthy donors. Study observations and caveats: Under in vitro conditions, a few CMV-associated chains were confirmed as specific for CMV antigens.

Note on this clone: Antigen specificity is unknown.

This table comes from immunoSEQ multiplex PCR, and its TCRdb copy is limited to in-frame clones, with some not included. The profile shows roughly 68,000 clones, roughly 90% of them singletons. This CDR3 spans 16 amino acids. CDR1 SGHDT and CDR2 YYEEEE come from the germline V gene. V shed 4 bases, J shed 1 base, and the junction held 9 bases outside the gene matches. The sequence came from a woman younger than 35 in good health and CMV-seronegative. Input material: PBMCs. This chain links TRBV5-6 with TRBJ1-1, with 8 bases lining up with TRBD1. The CDR3 bases are TGTGCCAGCAGCGCCTATGCCGGGACAGGGAACACTGAAGCTTTCTTT. Amino acid sequence: CASSAYAGTGNTEAFF.